This TCR beta chain was recovered during a study of CD8 T cells in Susac syndrome. Study at large: Each patient with Susac syndrome, at the time of blood draw, was therapy-naive, on corticosteroids, or on intravenous immunoglobulin alone.

The length of the CDR3 is 12 residues. Trimming stripped 0 bases from V and 7 bases from J, with 4 bases between. Germline CDR1 reads SGHNT; CDR2 reads YYREEE (reference sequence). About this clonotype: Its antigen is as yet unknown.

TCR beta sequencing covered blood CD8+ and CD4+ T cells. RNA, at about 0.45 to 1 ug, was reverse transcribed with random hexamers. Amplification of TCR beta CDR3 across 54 Vbeta and 13 Jbeta was performed with immunoSEQ multiplex PCR. A single record per CDR3 protein comes from TCRdb applying MiXCR to the immunoSEQ multiplex PCR reads. The sample carries roughly 86,000 distinct CDR3 sequences, 96% recorded once. Study-level results: An acknowledgment was made by the study that its TCR sequencing and HLA analysis involved relatively few individuals.

The V gene is TRBV5-4, the J gene TRBJ2-2; D gene uncertain. Material: CD8+ T cells from PBMCs. This receptor was identified in a human donor with Susac syndrome. In DNA, the CDR3 is TGTGCCAGCAGCTTGGGGTACGGGGAGCTGTTTTTT. Its protein product is CASSLGYGELFF.